The 17 T cell receptor beta chains below were found in one sample sequenced in a study of cytomegalovirus exposure and HLA in healthy donors. Amplification used 60 Vbeta primers and 13 Jbeta primers. TCRdb keeps only in-frame clones here, not all; method: immunoSEQ multiplex PCR. The sample holds some 110,000 clones, approximately 82% seen once. Sequencing input: PBMCs. These receptors came from a middle-aged man in good health and CMV-seropositive.

This clone was detected only once. The J gene is TRBJ2-7, the V gene TRBV5-6; the D is unclear. The CDR3 sequence is 13 residues long. V was clipped by 0 bases and J by 3 bases, with 7 bases between them. Per germline, CDR1 SGHDT and CDR2 YYEEEE. The CDR3 here is CASSLGSYYEQYF. Here the CDR3 DNA reads TGTGCCAGCAGCTTGGGGAGCTACTACGAGCAGTACTTC.

This rearrangement joins TRBV18 to TRBJ2-5; TRBD2 aligns across 12 bases. Trimming removed 1 base from V and 5 bases from J; junction bases left unmatched: 2. Germline V gene lookup returns CDR1 KGHSH and CDR2 LQKENI. CDR3 length: 15 amino acids. CDR3 DNA sequence: TGTGCCAGCTCACCACGACTAGCGGGGGTGGAGACCCAGTACTTC. Translated, it gives CASSPRLAGVETQYF.

This clone was seen more than once but under ten times. The V gene is TRBV7-9, the J gene TRBJ1-6; TRBD1 is a possible D gene (5 bases). The germline gives CDR1 SEHNR, CDR2 FQNEAQ (reference sequence). CDR3 length: 14 residues. Trimming cost V 1 base and J 10 bases, with 11 bases left between them. The CDR3 coding sequence is TGTGCCAGCAGCTTAGAAGGGTCAGGGTCACCCCTCCACTTT. It translates to CASSLEGSGSPLHF. Full variable domain (missing parts from reference TRBV7-9 and TRBJ1-6): DTGVSQNPRHKITKRGQNVTFRCDPISEHNRLYWYRQTLGQGPEFLTYFQNEAQLEKSRLLSDRFSAERPKGSFSTLEIQRTEQGDSAMYLCASSLEGSGSPLHFGNGTRLTVT.

V gene TRBV14 combines with J gene TRBJ2-4; D unresolved. Germline assignment: CDR1 SGHDN and CDR2 FVKESK. The CDR3 has 14 residues. The V end was cut by 0 bases, the J end by 0 bases, with 3 bases between. This CDR3 is CASSQDIAKNIQYF. CDR3 sequence (DNA): TGTGCCAGCAGCCAAGATATAGCCAAAAACATTCAGTACTTC.

CDR3 sequence (DNA): TGTGCCACCTCAGGGGGTTATGGCTACACCTTC. Its protein is CATSGGYGYTF. V usage is TRBV6-6 and J usage is TRBJ1-2, with TRBD1 identical over 7 bases. In germline, CDR1 is MNHNY, CDR2 SVGAGI (reference sequence). Trimming took 10 bases from V and 5 from J; bases not matched to a gene: 4. The CDR3 runs 11 residues.

The chain joins TRBV11-3 to TRBJ2-3, with D perhaps TRBD1 (6 bases). The CDR3 has 14 amino acids. Germline V gives CDR1 SGHNT, CDR2 YENEEA. Trimming removed 5 bases from V and 4 bases from J, with 13 bases in between. The chain's CDR3 is CASSPRGSADTQYF. The CDR3 DNA sequence: TGTGCCAGCAGCCCCAGGGGATCCGCAGATACGCAGTATTTT. Complete variable domain (other parts from reference TRBV11-3 and TRBJ2-3): EAGVVQSPRYKIIEKKQPVAFWCNPISGHNTLYWYLQNLGQGPELLIRYENEEAVDDSQLPKDRFSAERLKGVDSTLKIQPAELGDSAVYLCASSPRGSADTQYFGPGTRLTVL.

The chain links TRBV27 to TRBJ2-5; TRBD1 matches 9 bases. Judging by the DNA end, TRBJ2-7 fits better; the J call may be wrong. Germline V gene sequence: CDR1 MNHEY, CDR2 SMNVEV (reference sequence). The CDR3 sequence is 14 residues long. As DNA, the CDR3 is TGTGCCAGCAGTCCCGGGACAGGGCTGTACGAGCAGTACTTC. Its translation: CASSPGTGLYEQYF.

This clone came up once. The chain has TRBV2 and TRBJ1-2, with 7 bases fitting TRBD1. The ends lost 7 bases at V and 5 bases at J; junction bases unmatched: 7. The CDR3 totals 13 residues. The germline V gene has CDR1 SNHLY and CDR2 FYNNEI. The CDR3 protein is CASIGDSAYGYTF. In nucleotides, the CDR3 is TGTGCCAGCATTGGGGACAGTGCTTATGGCTACACCTTC.

This clone was observed a few times. CDR3: CASSGYVPGTGDTDTQYF. Here the CDR3 DNA reads TGTGCCAGCAGTGGATATGTTCCCGGGACAGGGGACACAGATACGCAGTATTTT. This chain connects TRBV2 to TRBJ2-3, with 10 bases that match TRBD1. The CDR3 is made up of 18 amino acids. The V segment lost 4 bases and the J segment 2 bases; nucleotides outside the gene matches: 12. Germline CDR1 reads SNHLY; CDR2 reads FYNNEI. The full variable domain, with the rest looked up from reference TRBV2 and TRBJ2-3, is EPEVTQTPSHQVTQMGQEVILRCVPISNHLYFYWYRQILGQKVEFLVSFYNNEISEKSEIFDDQFSVERPDGSNFTLKIRSTKLEDSAMYFCASSGYVPGTGDTDTQYFGPGTRLTVL.

CDR3 loop: CASSPGHNLNTDTQYF. The CDR3 DNA is TGTGCCAGCAGCCCCGGACACAACCTAAACACAGATACGCAGTATTTT. The chain is built from TRBV7-6 and TRBJ2-3, with a tentative D call TRBD1 (5 bases). The V and J ends lost 5 bases and 2 bases respectively, with 17 bases between them. CDR3 length: 16 amino acids. CDR1 SGHVS and CDR2 FNYEAQ come from the germline V gene. Drawing the rest from reference TRBV7-6 and TRBJ2-3, the complete variable domain is GAGVSQSPRYKVTKRGQDVALRCDPISGHVSLYWYRQALGQGPEFLTYFNYEAQQDKSGLPNDRFSAERPEGSISTLTIQRTEQRDSAMYRCASSPGHNLNTDTQYFGPGTRLTVL.

This rearrangement joins TRBV28 to TRBJ1-1; D is possibly TRBD1 (6 bases). Trimming left V 7 bases short and J 2 bases short, with 14 bases between. CDR1 is MDHEN, CDR2 SYDVKM, per germline. The CDR3 runs to 14 residues. CDR3 DNA: TGTGCCAGCAACCCCCGGGGACAAAACACTGAAGCTTTCTTT. Translation gives CASNPRGQNTEAFF.

J is TRBJ2-1 and V is TRBV28, with D perhaps TRBD2 (6 bases). The germline V gene has CDR1 MDHEN and CDR2 SYDVKM. The CDR3 loop spans 12 amino acids. V lost 3 bases and J lost 15, with 15 bases in between. The CDR3 sequence is CASSLSVGGPFF. CDR3 bases: TGTGCCAGCAGTTTGTCAGTCGGGGGTCCGTTCTTC. Looking up the rest from reference TRBV28 and TRBJ2-1 gives the full variable domain: DVKVTQSSRYLVKRTGEKVFLECVQDMDHENMFWYRQDPGLGLRLIYFSYDVKMKEKGDIPEGYSVSREKKERFSLILESASTNQTSMYLCASSLSVGGPFFGPGTRLTVL.

The rearrangement uses TRBV4-2 and TRBJ2-7; D ambiguous. The CDR3 covers 14 residues. Germline V gives CDR1 LGHNA, CDR2 YNFKEQ. The ends were cut back, 1 base at V and 2 bases at J, with 9 bases in the middle. This chain's CDR3 is CASSQGLKPYEQYF. CDR3 coding DNA: TGTGCCAGCAGCCAAGGACTCAAGCCCTACGAGCAGTACTTC.

This clone showed up just a few times. The chain uses TRBV7-8 and TRBJ1-3; D is perhaps TRBD1 (6 bases). Germline CDR1 reads SGHVS; CDR2 reads FQNEAQ. Trimming cost V 1 base and J 2 bases, with 15 bases left between them. The CDR3 spans 17 residues. CDR3 loop: CASSLEGQGSTGNTIYF. The CDR3 DNA sequence: TGTGCCAGCAGCTTAGAGGGTCAGGGGTCGACTGGAAACACCATATATTTT.

This chain connects TRBV25-1 to TRBJ2-1; D not resolved. This CDR3 is built from 13 residues. Germline values: CDR1 MGHDK, CDR2 SYGVNS. Between the trimmed V and J ends, which lost 3 bases and 4 bases, there was a span of 7 bases. CDR3 sequence reads: CASSDRQYNEQFF. CDR3 bases: TGTGCCAGCAGTGATAGACAATACAATGAGCAGTTCTTC.

DNA of the CDR3: TGTGCCAGCAGTTACGTGACTAGCGGGAGGAACATTCAGTACTTC. It codes for CASSYVTSGRNIQYF. The chain employs TRBV6-5 and TRBJ2-4; TRBD2 aligns across 13 bases. Germline V CDR1 and CDR2: MNHEY, SVGAGI. Trimming took 2 bases from V and 7 from J; bases not matched to a gene: 2. The CDR3 consists of 15 residues.

The chain combines TRBV4-1 with TRBJ2-1, with 8 bases matching TRBD2. The germline gives CDR1 MGHRA, CDR2 YSYEKL. The length of the CDR3 is 16 residues. V gave up 4 bases and J gave up 0 bases; unmatched junction bases: 5. CDR3 DNA sequence: TGCGCCAGCAGCCTATTTAGCGGGGACTCCTACAATGAGCAGTTCTTC. This translates into CASSLFSGDSYNEQFF.